One and the same sample provided the 10 T cell receptor beta chains below, sequenced in a study of T cell responses to AZD1222 COVID-19 vaccine. Repertoires were generated with immunoSEQ multiplex PCR, while TCRdb's copy carries only in-frame clones and drops some. The table includes about 120,000 clones, 75% to 95% detected once. The sample in question was peripheral blood, obtained 28 days after the second dose of the MenACWY control vaccine. The receptor set was obtained from an adult who received the MenACWY meningococcal vaccine as a control.

This chain links TRBV6-5 with TRBJ2-2, with D tentatively TRBD1 or TRBD2 (5 bases each). V lost 0 bases and J lost 9, with 14 bases in between. The CDR3 has 15 residues. Per germline, CDR1 MNHEY and CDR2 SVGAGI. The CDR3 loop is CASSYSSQGRRELFF. The CDR3 DNA reads TGTGCCAGCAGTTACTCGTCCCAGGGACGACGGGAGCTGTTTTTT.

The V and J genes are TRBV13 and TRBJ2-1; the match to TRBD2 covers 10 bases. This CDR3 is built from 15 residues. The V and J ends lost 2 bases and 5 bases, in that order; junction bases with no gene match: 3. CDR1 PRHDT and CDR2 FYEKMQ come from the germline V gene (reference sequence). The DNA of the CDR3 is TGTGCCAGCAGCTTATGGACTAGCGGCCACAATGAGCAGTTCTTC. Translating gives CASSLWTSGHNEQFF.

This clone was recorded once. The chain is built from TRBV18 and TRBJ2-5; unclear D gene. V lost 1 base and J lost 0, with 6 bases in between. The CDR3 totals 14 residues. Per germline, CDR1 KGHSH and CDR2 LQKENI. Here the CDR3 reads CASSPRADQETQYF. CDR3 nucleotides: TGTGCCAGCTCACCACGGGCAGACCAAGAGACCCAGTACTTC.

The chain employs TRBV7-9 and TRBJ2-3; unclear D gene. Germline CDR1 and CDR2: SEHNR and FQNEAQ (reference sequence). V shed 0 bases and J shed 2 bases, with 6 bases lying between them. The CDR3 runs 14 residues. CDR3 bases: TGTGCCAGCAGCTTAGCATCCAACACAGATACGCAGTATTTT. Translation: CASSLASNTDTQYF.

This clone occurred once. The chain combines TRBV6-2 or TRBV6-3 with TRBJ2-5; D not certain. The V end lost 5 bases, the J end lost 5 bases, and 6 bases lay between the germline ends. The CDR3 is made up of 11 amino acids. Germline assignment: CDR1 MNHEY and CDR2 SVGEGT. The CDR3 bases are TGTGCCAGCAGTACCCCGGAGACCCAGTACTTC. Protein: CASSTPETQYF.

The chain recombines TRBV4-1 with TRBJ1-1; 10 bases match TRBD1. The CDR3 covers 16 residues. Germline CDR1 reads MGHRA; CDR2 reads YSYEKL. V dropped 2 bases and J dropped 1; count of bases not matched to a gene: 4. The chain's CDR3 is CASSQPTGGKNTEAFF. The DNA of the CDR3 is TGCGCCAGCAGCCAACCGACAGGGGGCAAGAACACTGAAGCTTTCTTT.

This clone was picked up a small number of times. The chain has TRBV2 and TRBJ1-5; 11 positions agree with TRBD1. The germline CDR1 and CDR2 sequences are SNHLY and FYNNEI. This CDR3 region has 17 residues. V lost 6 bases to trimming and J lost 6 bases; unmatched junction nucleotides: 13. As DNA, the CDR3 is TGTGCCAGCAGCGGAGGGAAAGGGACAGGGGGTTTTCAGCCCCAGCATTTT. This sequence encodes CASSGGKGTGGFQPQHF.

V and J are TRBV19 and TRBJ2-4; 7 bases are a match to TRBD2. This CDR3 has 16 amino acids. V was pared by 6 bases and J by 0 bases, with 8 bases of the junction left unmatched. Germline lookup yields CDR1 LNHDA and CDR2 SQIVND (reference sequence). The CDR3, as DNA: TGTGCCAGTAGCCGCGGGAGCGACCTAGCCAAAAACATTCAGTACTTC. It is translated as CASSRGSDLAKNIQYF.

The table lists this clone with a count of one. The chain carries TRBV6-5 and TRBJ1-1; 11 bases line up with TRBD1. The CDR3 totals 15 residues. Germline trimming cut 6 bases from V and 6 bases from J; bases unmatched to any gene: 9. The germline V gene has CDR1 MNHEY and CDR2 SVGAGI. The chain's CDR3 is CASRQAGQGASEAFF. CDR3 nucleotides: TGTGCCAGCAGGCAAGCTGGACAGGGGGCTTCTGAAGCTTTCTTT.

The genes are TRBV6-1 and TRBJ2-2, with 9 nucleotides matching TRBD1. V was clipped by 2 bases and J by 4 bases; unmatched bases: 11. CDR1 is MNHNS, CDR2 SASEGT, per germline. The CDR3 extends over 18 amino acids. The CDR3 loop reads CASSEPGTGTGSTGELFF. The CDR3 DNA reads as TGTGCCAGCAGTGAACCCGGGACCGGGACAGGGTCCACCGGGGAGCTGTTTTTT.